One sample yielded the 31 T cell receptor beta chains listed below, sequenced in a study of shared clonotypes between healthy human individuals. This table comes from immunoSEQ multiplex PCR, and its TCRdb copy is limited to in-frame clones, with some not included. The sample lists 2 million to 2.5 million clones, approximately 93% occurring once. The sequenced sample consisted of naive CD4+ T cells from PBMCs. Noted subset: CD45RA+ positively selected. These receptors all stem from a man aged 18-30 years in good health. Some clones in this sample may be carry-over from other donors' samples.

The CDR3 loop is CASSLWLAGVNGELFF. CDR3 DNA sequence: TGTGCCAGCAGTTTATGGCTAGCGGGAGTTAACGGGGAGCTGTTTTTT. The chain couples TRBV27 to TRBJ2-2, with 10 bases that match TRBD2. V trimming: 1 base; J trimming: 7 bases; junction bases outside the gene matches: 6. This CDR3 is built from 16 residues. Germline CDR1 is MNHEY and CDR2 is SMNVEV (reference sequence).

The chain is built from TRBV7-9 and TRBJ2-3; D might be TRBD1 (5 bases). Germline assignment: CDR1 SEHNR and CDR2 FQNEAQ (reference sequence). V was cut by 8 bases and J by 4 bases, with 19 bases left in between. This CDR3 has 15 residues. The CDR3 bases are TGTGCCAGCGAGGAGCCCAGGGTGGTTGCAGATACGCAGTATTTT. Translated, it gives CASEEPRVVADTQYF.

V gene TRBV5-1 combines with J gene TRBJ2-7; D may be TRBD1 (5 bases). V was trimmed by 1 base and J by 4 bases, leaving 12 bases between them. Germline CDR1 is SGHRS and CDR2 is YFSETQ. This CDR3 is 14 amino acids long. CDR3 loop: CASSLIPGSYEQYF. CDR3 DNA sequence: TGCGCCAGCAGCTTGATCCCAGGGTCGTACGAGCAGTACTTC.

This chain connects TRBV2 to TRBJ2-7; weak D call: TRBD2 (6 bases). Germline V gene lookup returns CDR1 SNHLY and CDR2 FYNNEI. The CDR3 is 14 amino acids. The V gene lost 7 bases and the J gene lost 3 bases, with 16 bases spanning the gap. CDR3 sequence reads: CASTIGGRGYEQYF. CDR3 nucleotide sequence: TGTGCCAGCACCATAGGCGGGCGGGGCTACGAGCAGTACTTC.

About this clone: The same CDR3 arises from other DNA sequences in this sample as well. This chain connects TRBV30 to TRBJ2-7; 10 bases line up with TRBD2. Germline V gene sequence: CDR1 GTSNPN, CDR2 SVGIG (reference sequence). V shed 4 bases, J shed 3 bases, and the junction held 0 bases outside the gene matches. This CDR3 region has 12 residues. CDR3 coding DNA: TGTGCCTGGACTAGCGGGAGCTACGAGCAGTACTTC. Encoded protein: CAWTSGSYEQYF.

The rearrangement links TRBV7-3 to TRBJ2-3; D unclear. The germline CDR1 and CDR2 sequences are SGHTA and FQGTGA. This CDR3 has 16 amino acids. V was cut by 6 bases and J by 4 bases, with 20 bases left in between. The CDR3 here is CASSPTGRVAADTQYF. The CDR3 DNA reads TGTGCCAGCAGTCCGACGGGCCGTGTCGCGGCAGATACGCAGTATTTT.

This clone has only a few counts. This chain joins TRBV21-1 and TRBJ1-5. TRBV21-1 is recorded as a pseudogene. This CDR3 is 16 amino acids long. CDR3 sequence reads: CASSKAWRGANQPQHF. The CDR3 bases are TGTGCCAGCAGCAAAGCGTGGAGGGGCGCAAATCAGCCCCAGCATTTT.

This sequence joins TRBV28 and TRBJ2-5; D possibly matches TRBD1 or TRBD2 (5 bases each). Between the trimmed V and J ends, which lost 5 bases and 5 bases, there was a span of 18 bases. The CDR3 covers 15 residues. The germline CDR1 and CDR2 sequences are MDHEN and SYDVKM. The DNA of the CDR3 is TGTGCCAGCAGTCCGAAAGGACACCGGAGGGAGACCCAGTACTTC. Translation gives CASSPKGHRRETQYF.

Written as DNA, the CDR3 is TGTGCCACCAGCAGAACCCACGCCCGCGGCCCAGATACGCAGTATTTT. Translation gives CATSRTHARGPDTQYF. The chain has TRBV15 and TRBJ2-3, with D unresolved. Looked up from germline, CDR1 is LNHNV and CDR2 is YYDKDF (reference sequence). Trimming shortened V by 2 bases and J by 4 bases, and 16 bases separated the two germline ends. The CDR3 has 16 residues.

The CDR3 region has the DNA TGTGCCAGCTCATCCACAGCCAAACAAGCTTTCTTT. Its translation: CASSSTAKQAFF. The chain joins TRBV18 to TRBJ1-1; D is uncertain. The CDR3 length is 12 residues. Trimming stripped 5 bases from V and 9 bases from J, with 13 bases between. From germline, CDR1 is KGHSH and CDR2 LQKENI.

The chain has TRBV28 and TRBJ2-7; no reliable D call. Trimming left V 3 bases short and J 0 bases short, with 12 bases between. This CDR3 region has 15 residues. CDR1 and CDR2 (germline): MDHEN, SYDVKM. In DNA, the CDR3 is TGTGCCAGCAGTTTTTACTCCCCGGGCTCCTACGAGCAGTACTTC. It translates to CASSFYSPGSYEQYF. The variable domain in full, with the rest retrieved from reference TRBV28 and TRBJ2-7, is DVKVTQSSRYLVKRTGEKVFLECVQDMDHENMFWYRQDPGLGLRLIYFSYDVKMKEKGDIPEGYSVSREKKERFSLILESASTNQTSMYLCASSFYSPGSYEQYFGPGTRLTVT.

This chain uses TRBV2 with TRBJ2-6, with 16 bases aligning to TRBD2. Germline V gives CDR1 SNHLY, CDR2 FYNNEI. With 0 bases clipped from V and 5 bases from J, the junction kept 1 base outside the gene matches. CDR3 size: 18 residues. Here the CDR3 reads CASSEAGLAGGRANVLTF. CDR3 coding DNA: TGTGCCAGCAGTGAAGCGGGACTAGCGGGAGGGCGGGCCAACGTCCTGACTTTC.

This chain joins TRBV30 and TRBJ1-6; 8 bases fit TRBD1. The ends lost 5 bases at V and 9 bases at J; junction bases unmatched: 6. This CDR3 has 13 residues. CDR1 GTSNPN and CDR2 SVGIG come from the germline V gene (reference sequence). CDR3: CAWDDRGGSPLHF. CDR3 coding DNA: TGTGCCTGGGACGACAGGGGAGGTTCACCCCTCCACTTT.

This clone was seen only once. V and J are TRBV5-1 and TRBJ2-7; D might be TRBD1 (6 bases). In germline, CDR1 is SGHRS, CDR2 YFSETQ. Between the trimmed V and J ends, which lost 0 bases and 0 bases, there was a span of 16 bases. This CDR3 comprises 17 residues. CDR3 coding DNA: TGCGCCAGCAGCTTGGAAGTGCAGGGGCGGCTCTCCTACGAGCAGTACTTC. This encodes CASSLEVQGRLSYEQYF.

On this clone: The identical CDR3 is also encoded by other nucleotide sequences in the sample. The CDR3 nucleotides read TGTGCCATCAGTGAGTCTTCTAGTACAGATACGCAGTATTTT. As protein: CAISESSSTDTQYF. V gene TRBV10-3 combines with J gene TRBJ2-3; D remains ambiguous. V dropped 0 bases and J dropped 3 bases, with 7 bases sitting between them. This CDR3 is 14 amino acids long. Germline V gene data show CDR1 as ENHRY and CDR2 as SYGVKD.

Comment on this clone: In the same sample, other DNA sequences code for this CDR3. V gene TRBV5-1 combines with J gene TRBJ1-5; the D is unclear. V lost 3 bases and J 4 bases, leaving 8 bases between the germline ends. CDR3 length: 13 residues. Germline V gene lookup returns CDR1 SGHRS and CDR2 YFSETQ. CDR3 nucleotides: TGCGCCAGCAGCTCGGAGGGAAATCAGCCCCAGCATTTT. Translation: CASSSEGNQPQHF. The full variable domain, completed using reference TRBV5-1 and TRBJ1-5, is KAGVTQTPRYLIKTRGQQVTLSCSPISGHRSVSWYQQTPGQGLQFLFEYFSETQRNKGNFPGRFSGRQFSNSRSEMNVSTLELGDSALYLCASSSEGNQPQHFGDGTRLSIL.

The chain is built from TRBV7-2 and TRBJ2-3; TRBD2 matches 16 bases. V lost 3 bases and J lost 6; bases outside the gene matches: 6. Germline V gives CDR1 SGHTA, CDR2 FQGNSA. CDR3 length: 17 residues. This CDR3 is CASSLRGLAGGGDTQYF. The DNA of the CDR3 is TGTGCCAGCAGCTTGCGGGGACTAGCGGGAGGGGGTGATACGCAGTATTTT.

The rearrangement uses TRBV6-5 and TRBJ2-1, with TRBD2 matching over 11 bases. V lost 3 bases, J lost 7 bases, and 5 bases stayed unmatched. There are 15 residues in the CDR3. Looked up from germline, CDR1 is MNHEY and CDR2 is SVGAGI. CDR3 protein: CASSYRGTSGNEQFF. The CDR3 nucleotides are TGTGCCAGCAGTTATAGAGGGACTAGCGGTAATGAGCAGTTCTTC.

Points on this clone: Additional DNA sequences in this sample encode the identical CDR3. This chain uses TRBV7-2 with TRBJ2-7, with D uncertain. CDR3 length equals 14 residues. Germline CDR1 SGHTA, CDR2 FQGNSA. The germline V and J ends were trimmed by 1 base and 0 bases, with 7 bases remaining between them. The CDR3, as DNA: TGTGCCAGCAGCTTAGTCGGCAGCTCCTACGAGCAGTACTTC. This sequence encodes CASSLVGSSYEQYF. Variable domain in full (rest from reference TRBV7-2 and TRBJ2-7): GAGVSQSPSNKVTEKGKDVELRCDPISGHTALYWYRQSLGQGLEFLIYFQGNSAPDKSGLPSDRFSAERTGGSVSTLTIQRTQQEDSAVYLCASSLVGSSYEQYFGPGTRLTVT.

This chain links TRBV2 with TRBJ1-2; possible D gene TRBD1, 6 bases. The V gene's germline CDR1 is SNHLY and CDR2 FYNNEI. Trimming pared 5 bases from V and 8 bases from J, leaving 9 bases between. The CDR3 covers 11 residues. The CDR3 is CASSWDKGYTF. In DNA, the CDR3 is TGTGCCAGCAGTTGGGACAAGGGCTACACCTTC.

The chain recombines TRBV27 with TRBJ1-5; D gene unclear. Germline V gene data show CDR1 as MNHEY and CDR2 as SMNVEV (reference sequence). The CDR3 sequence is 15 residues long. The ends were cut back, 5 bases at V and 0 bases at J, with 11 bases in the middle. CDR3 nucleotide sequence: TGTGCCAGCAGTGTATGGGAGTATAGCAATCAGCCCCAGCATTTT. Protein product: CASSVWEYSNQPQHF.

The chain uses TRBV7-2 and TRBJ2-7, with TRBD2 identical over 9 bases. J gave up 2 bases and V 3 bases, and 5 bases lay outside the gene matches. The germline V gene has CDR1 SGHTA and CDR2 FQGNSA. This CDR3 is 15 amino acids long. The CDR3 spells CASSLQREDPYEQYF. The CDR3 DNA reads as TGTGCCAGCAGCTTGCAGCGGGAGGATCCCTACGAGCAGTACTTC.

The CDR3: CAWRAPTGWGEQFF. Written as DNA, the CDR3 is TGTGCCTGGAGGGCCCCTACTGGTTGGGGTGAGCAGTTCTTC. The genes are TRBV30 and TRBJ2-1; the D is unclear. This CDR3 contains 14 residues. Deletions cut 3 bases from V and 9 bases from J, with 18 bases between. Germline assignment: CDR1 GTSNPN and CDR2 SVGIG (reference sequence).

The count of this clone is one. The chain has TRBV2 and TRBJ2-3; the D is unclear. Germline CDR1 is SNHLY and CDR2 is FYNNEI. The CDR3 extends over 14 amino acids. Trimming removed 2 bases from V and 2 bases from J, with 8 bases in between. As DNA, the CDR3 is TGTGCCAGCAGTGAACTGACGTACACAGATACGCAGTATTTT. Amino acids: CASSELTYTDTQYF.

The V and J genes are TRBV2 and TRBJ2-3; weak D call: TRBD1 (5 bases). Germline loops: CDR1 SNHLY, CDR2 FYNNEI. Trimming took off 1 base at V and 6 bases at J, with 5 bases between the two ends. The CDR3 loop spans 12 amino acids. CDR3 loop: CASSEEGDTQYF. The CDR3 nucleotides read TGTGCCAGCAGTGAAGAGGGGGATACGCAGTATTTT.

J is TRBJ2-3 and V is TRBV4-1, with D maybe TRBD2 (5 bases). Germline V gives CDR1 MGHRA, CDR2 YSYEKL. V was pared by 1 base and J by 6 bases, with 8 bases between. The CDR3 has 13 residues. The CDR3 here is CASSQVSGDTQYF. For the CDR3, the DNA is TGCGCCAGCAGCCAAGTGTCGGGGGATACGCAGTATTTT.

In regard to this clone: Other DNA sequences of this sample code for an identical CDR3. J is TRBJ2-1 and V is TRBV4-1; 9 nucleotides line up with TRBD2. The CDR3 consists of 15 residues. V dropped 1 base and J dropped 4; count of bases not matched to a gene: 2. Germline-derived CDR1 and CDR2 are MGHRA and YSYEKL. The CDR3 DNA reads as TGCGCCAGCAGCCAAGGCACTAGCGGGTACAATGAGCAGTTCTTC. Translated: CASSQGTSGYNEQFF.

The chain carries TRBV10-3 and TRBJ2-1; no firm D call. The CDR3 has 12 residues. Germline CDR1 ENHRY, CDR2 SYGVKD. Trimming took off 3 bases at V and 7 bases at J, with 7 bases between the two ends. The CDR3 DNA reads TGTGCCATCAGTGAATCCCAGAATGAGCAGTTCTTC. Protein: CAISESQNEQFF.

The chain combines TRBV6-1 with TRBJ1-5, with D perhaps matching TRBD1 (6 bases). Trimming stripped 4 bases from V and 4 bases from J, with 14 bases between. Germline-derived CDR1 and CDR2 are MNHNS and SASEGT. The CDR3 length is 15 residues. CDR3 sequence (DNA): TGTGCCAGCAGTGGTTCTTTCAGGGGAAATCAGCCCCAGCATTTT. This gives the protein CASSGSFRGNQPQHF.

The chain has TRBV19 and TRBJ1-4; perhaps TRBD1 as D (6 bases). Germline CDR1 LNHDA, CDR2 SQIVND (reference sequence). CDR3 length equals 15 residues. V was pared by 7 bases and J by 2 bases, with 14 bases between. The CDR3 here is CASTGGRVTNEKLFF. As DNA, the CDR3 is TGTGCCAGTACGGGGGGCAGGGTGACTAATGAAAAACTGTTTTTT.

DNA of the CDR3: TGCGCCAACCCGGACAGGGAATCCACTGAAGCTTTCTTT. Its protein is CANPDRESTEAFF. This chain connects TRBV10-1 to TRBJ1-1; TRBD1 aligns across 8 bases. CDR1 WNHNN and CDR2 SYGVQD come from the germline V gene (reference sequence). The length of the CDR3 is 13 residues. Trimming at V came to 10 bases and at J to 4 bases, leaving 8 bases not matched to a gene.